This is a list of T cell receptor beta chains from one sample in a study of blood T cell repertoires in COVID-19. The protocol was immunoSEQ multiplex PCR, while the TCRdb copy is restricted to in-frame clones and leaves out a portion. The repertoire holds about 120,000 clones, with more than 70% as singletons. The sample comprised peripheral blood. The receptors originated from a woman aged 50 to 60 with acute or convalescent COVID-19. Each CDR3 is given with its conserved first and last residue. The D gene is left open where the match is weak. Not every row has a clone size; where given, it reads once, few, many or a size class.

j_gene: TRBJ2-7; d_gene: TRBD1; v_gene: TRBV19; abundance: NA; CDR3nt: TGTGCCAGTAGTACCACAGGGGGCGCGGAGGAGCAGTACTTC; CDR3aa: CASSTTGGAEEQYF
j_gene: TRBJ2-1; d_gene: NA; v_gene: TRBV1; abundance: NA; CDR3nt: TGCACCAGCAGCCGACTCCAGCGCGACTACAATGAGCAGTTCTTC; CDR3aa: CTSSRLQRDYNEQFF
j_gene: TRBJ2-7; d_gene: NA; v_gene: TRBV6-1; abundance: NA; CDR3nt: TGTGCCAGCAGTGAACAGGGGCGAAGAACCTACGAGCAGTACTTC; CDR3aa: CASSEQGRRTYEQYF
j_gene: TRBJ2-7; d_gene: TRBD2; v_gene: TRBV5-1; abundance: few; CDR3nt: TGCGCCAGCAGCTTGGATTCTAGCGGAAGTGGCACCTACGAGCAGTACTTC; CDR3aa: CASSLDSSGSGTYEQYF
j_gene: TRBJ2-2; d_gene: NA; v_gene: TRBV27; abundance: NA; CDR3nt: TGTGCCAGCAGTTTGGCTAACACCGGGGAGCTGTTTTTT; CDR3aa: CASSLANTGELFF
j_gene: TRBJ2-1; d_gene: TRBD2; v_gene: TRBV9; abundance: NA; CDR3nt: TGTGCCAGCAGCCCCCGCGGGAGGGGAGAGCAGTTCTTC; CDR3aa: CASSPRGRGEQFF
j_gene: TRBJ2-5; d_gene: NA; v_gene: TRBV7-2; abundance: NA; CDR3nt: TGTGCCAGCAGCTCCGCCGGGGAGACCCAGTACTTC; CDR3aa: CASSSAGETQYF
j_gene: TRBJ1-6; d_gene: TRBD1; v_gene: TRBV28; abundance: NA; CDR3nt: TGTGCCAGCAGTTCACCCAGAGGGGGACAGAATTCACCCCTCCACTTT; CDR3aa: CASSSPRGGQNSPLHF
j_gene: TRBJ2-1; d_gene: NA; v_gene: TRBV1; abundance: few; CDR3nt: TGCACCAGCAGCCAAGGGCGGGGGGGAACCTACAATGAGCAGTTCTTC; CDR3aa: CTSSQGRGGTYNEQFF
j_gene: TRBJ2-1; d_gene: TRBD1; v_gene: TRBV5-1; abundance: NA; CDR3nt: TGCGCCAGCAGCTTGGGGGGACAGGGACTTGAGCAGTTCTTC; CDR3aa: CASSLGGQGLEQFF
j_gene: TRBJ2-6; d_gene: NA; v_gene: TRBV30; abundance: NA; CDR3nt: TGTGCCTGGAGCACGGGATATTCCTCTGGGGCCAACGTCCTGACTTTC; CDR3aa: CAWSTGYSSGANVLTF
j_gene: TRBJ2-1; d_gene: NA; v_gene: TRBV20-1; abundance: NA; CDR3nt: TGCAGTGCTAGTGCGGTAACTGAGCAGTTCTTC; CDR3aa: CSASAVTEQFF
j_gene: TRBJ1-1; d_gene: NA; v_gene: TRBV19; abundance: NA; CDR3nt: TGTGCCAGTAGGGAGCAGGGCATTGACACTGAAGCTTTCTTT; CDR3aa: CASREQGIDTEAFF
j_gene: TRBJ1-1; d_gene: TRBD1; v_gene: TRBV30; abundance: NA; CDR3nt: TGTGCCTGGATGGGACAGGGTGTTATGGACACTGAAGCTTTCTTT; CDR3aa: CAWMGQGVMDTEAFF
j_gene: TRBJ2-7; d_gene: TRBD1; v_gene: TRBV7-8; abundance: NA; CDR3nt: TGTGCCAGCAGCCCCACGAGACAGGGGGCCCACGAGCAGTACTTC; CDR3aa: CASSPTRQGAHEQYF
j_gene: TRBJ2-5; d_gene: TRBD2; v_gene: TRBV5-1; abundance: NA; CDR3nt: TGCGCCAGCAGCCCCGGACTAGCGGAAGAGACCCAGTACTTC; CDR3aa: CASSPGLAEETQYF
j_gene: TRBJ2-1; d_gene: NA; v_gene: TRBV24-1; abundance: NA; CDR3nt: TGTGCCACCAGTGTAACTAGTGAGCAGTTCTTC; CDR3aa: CATSVTSEQFF
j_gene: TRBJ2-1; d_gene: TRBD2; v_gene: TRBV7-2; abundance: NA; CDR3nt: TGTGCCGCTAATCTTGGCGGGAGTAGGAATGAGCAGTTCTTC; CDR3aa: CAANLGGSRNEQFF
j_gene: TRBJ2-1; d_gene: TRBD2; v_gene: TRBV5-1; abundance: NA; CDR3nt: TGCGCCAGCAGCTTGTGGACTAGCGGCACCTACAATGAGCAGTTCTTC; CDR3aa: CASSLWTSGTYNEQFF
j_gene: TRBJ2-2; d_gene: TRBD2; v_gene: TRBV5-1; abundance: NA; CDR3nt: TGCGCCAGCAGCTTAGGACTAGCGACGAACACCGGGGAGCTGTTTTTT; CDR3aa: CASSLGLATNTGELFF
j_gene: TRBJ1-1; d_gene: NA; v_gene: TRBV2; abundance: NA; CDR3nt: TGTGCCAGCTTCTTAGGGGAAGGGACTGAAGCTTTCTTT; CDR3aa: CASFLGEGTEAFF
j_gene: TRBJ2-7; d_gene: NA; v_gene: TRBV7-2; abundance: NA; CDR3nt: TGTGCCAGCAGCTTAACCCGCCGGGGCTACGAGCAGTACTTC; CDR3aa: CASSLTRRGYEQYF
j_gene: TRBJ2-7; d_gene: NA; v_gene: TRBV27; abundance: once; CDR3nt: TGTGCCAGCAGTTCGGGCAGCGGCTCATCCTACGAGCAGTACTTC; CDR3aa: CASSSGSGSSYEQYF
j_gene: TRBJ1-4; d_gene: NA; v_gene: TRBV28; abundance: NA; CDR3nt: TGTGCCAGCAGTCCATGGCCCGAAAAACTGTTTTTT; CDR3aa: CASSPWPEKLFF
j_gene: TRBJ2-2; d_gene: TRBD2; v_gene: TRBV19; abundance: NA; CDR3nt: TGTGCCAGTAGTGTTAGCGGGAGTGGCACCGGGGAGCTGTTTTTT; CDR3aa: CASSVSGSGTGELFF